This entry describes one T cell receptor (beta chain). Its antigen is as yet unknown. Use of 60 Vbeta and 13 Jbeta primers characterized the PCR. Method: immunoSEQ multiplex PCR; TCRdb's copy keeps in-frame clones and lacks some. The sample has 85,000 to 100,000 clones, about four fifths seen once; the top ten hold approximately 3.7%. The ends were cut back, 0 bases at V and 3 bases at J, with 14 bases in the middle. This CDR3 has 16 amino acids. The germline V gene encodes CDR1 LNHNV and CDR2 YYDKDF (reference sequence). This entry is derived from a study of cytomegalovirus exposure and HLA in healthy donors. Broader study findings: Usually a TCR sequence was rare, but some public TCRs were found in many donors.

What was sequenced was PBMCs. The sequence derives from a female donor in good health and CMV-seropositive. This chain joins TRBV15 and TRBJ1-2, with D perhaps matching TRBD1 (5 bases). Written as DNA, the CDR3 is TGTGCCACCAGCAGAGATCGCCGGGGGACTGACTATGGCTACACCTTC. Translated, it gives CATSRDRRGTDYGYTF.